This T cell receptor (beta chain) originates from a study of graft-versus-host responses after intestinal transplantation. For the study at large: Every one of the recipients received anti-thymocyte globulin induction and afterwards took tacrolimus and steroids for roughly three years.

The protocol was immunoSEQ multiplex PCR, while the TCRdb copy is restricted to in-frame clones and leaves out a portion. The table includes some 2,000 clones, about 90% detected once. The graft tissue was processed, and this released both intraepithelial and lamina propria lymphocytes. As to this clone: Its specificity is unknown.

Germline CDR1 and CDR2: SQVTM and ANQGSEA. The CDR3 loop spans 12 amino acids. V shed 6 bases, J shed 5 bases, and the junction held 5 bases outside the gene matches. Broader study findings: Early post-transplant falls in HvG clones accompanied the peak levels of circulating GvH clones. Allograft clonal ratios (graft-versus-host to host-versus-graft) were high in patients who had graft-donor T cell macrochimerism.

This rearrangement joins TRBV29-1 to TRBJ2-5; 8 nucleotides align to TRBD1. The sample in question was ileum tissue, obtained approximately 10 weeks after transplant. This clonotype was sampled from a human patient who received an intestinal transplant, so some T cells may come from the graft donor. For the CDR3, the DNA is TGCAGCGTAACAGGGGGAGAGGAGACCCAGTACTTC. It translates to CSVTGGEETQYF.